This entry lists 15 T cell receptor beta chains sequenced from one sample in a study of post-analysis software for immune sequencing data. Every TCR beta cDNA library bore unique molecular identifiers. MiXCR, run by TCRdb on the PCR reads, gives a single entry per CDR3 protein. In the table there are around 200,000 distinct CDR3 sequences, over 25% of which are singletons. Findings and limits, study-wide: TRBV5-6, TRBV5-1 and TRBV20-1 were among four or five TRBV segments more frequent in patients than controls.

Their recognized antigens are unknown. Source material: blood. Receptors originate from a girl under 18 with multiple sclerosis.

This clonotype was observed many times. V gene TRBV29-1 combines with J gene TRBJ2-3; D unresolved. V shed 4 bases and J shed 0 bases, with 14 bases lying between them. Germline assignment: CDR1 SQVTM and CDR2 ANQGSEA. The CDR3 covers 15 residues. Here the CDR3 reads CSVVWDPHSTDTQYF. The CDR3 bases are TGCAGCGTTGTCTGGGATCCTCATAGCACAGATACGCAGTATTTT.

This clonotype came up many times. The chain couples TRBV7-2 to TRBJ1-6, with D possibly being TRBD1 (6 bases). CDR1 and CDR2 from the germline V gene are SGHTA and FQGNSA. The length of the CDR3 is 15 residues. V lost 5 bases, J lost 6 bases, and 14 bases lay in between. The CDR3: CASSRSAGVNSPLHF. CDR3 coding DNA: TGTGCCAGCAGCCGCTCCGCAGGGGTTAATTCACCCCTCCACTTT.

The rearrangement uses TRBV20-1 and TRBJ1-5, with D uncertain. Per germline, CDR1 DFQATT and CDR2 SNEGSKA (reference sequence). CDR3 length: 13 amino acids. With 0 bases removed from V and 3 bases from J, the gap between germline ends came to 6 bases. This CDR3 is CSARETFNQPQHF. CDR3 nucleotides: TGCAGTGCTAGAGAAACGTTCAATCAGCCCCAGCATTTT.

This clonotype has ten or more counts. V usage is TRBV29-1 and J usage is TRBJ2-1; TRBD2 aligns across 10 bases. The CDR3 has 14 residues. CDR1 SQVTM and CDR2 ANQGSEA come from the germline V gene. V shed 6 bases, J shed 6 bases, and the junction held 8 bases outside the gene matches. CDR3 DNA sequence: TGCAGCGTCCGGAGCGGGAGGGCTGGCAATGAGCAGTTCTTC. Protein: CSVRSGRAGNEQFF.

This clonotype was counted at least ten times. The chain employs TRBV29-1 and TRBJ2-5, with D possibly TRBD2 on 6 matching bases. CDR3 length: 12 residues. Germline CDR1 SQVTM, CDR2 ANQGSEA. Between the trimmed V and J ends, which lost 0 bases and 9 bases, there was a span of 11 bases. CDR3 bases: TGCAGCGTTGAAGATCTATCGGGGGCCCAGTACTTC. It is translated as CSVEDLSGAQYF.

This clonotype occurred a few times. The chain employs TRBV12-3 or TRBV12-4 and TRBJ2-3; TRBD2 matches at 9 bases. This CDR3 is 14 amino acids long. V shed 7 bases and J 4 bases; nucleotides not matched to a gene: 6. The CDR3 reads CASTQSGRPDTQYF. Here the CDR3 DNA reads TGTGCCAGCACCCAAAGCGGGAGGCCAGATACGCAGTATTTT.

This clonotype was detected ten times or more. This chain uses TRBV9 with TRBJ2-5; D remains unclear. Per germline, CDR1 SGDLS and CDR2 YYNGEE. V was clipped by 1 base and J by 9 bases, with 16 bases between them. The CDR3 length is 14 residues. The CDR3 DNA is TGTGCCAGCAGCGTATATGGCGGCGCAACATCCCAGTACTTC. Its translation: CASSVYGGATSQYF.

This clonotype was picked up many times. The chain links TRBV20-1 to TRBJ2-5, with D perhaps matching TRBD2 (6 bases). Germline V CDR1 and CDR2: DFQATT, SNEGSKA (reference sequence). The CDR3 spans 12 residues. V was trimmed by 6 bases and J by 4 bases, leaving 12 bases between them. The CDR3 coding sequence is TGCAGTGCCACCGGGACTGGAGAGACCCAGTACTTC. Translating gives CSATGTGETQYF.

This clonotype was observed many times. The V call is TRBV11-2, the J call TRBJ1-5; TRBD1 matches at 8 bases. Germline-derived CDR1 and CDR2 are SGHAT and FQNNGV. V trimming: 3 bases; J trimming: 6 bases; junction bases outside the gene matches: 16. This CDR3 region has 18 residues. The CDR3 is CASSLGRNGQGVGQPQHF. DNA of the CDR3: TGTGCCAGCAGCTTGGGGAGAAACGGACAGGGAGTTGGTCAGCCCCAGCATTTT.

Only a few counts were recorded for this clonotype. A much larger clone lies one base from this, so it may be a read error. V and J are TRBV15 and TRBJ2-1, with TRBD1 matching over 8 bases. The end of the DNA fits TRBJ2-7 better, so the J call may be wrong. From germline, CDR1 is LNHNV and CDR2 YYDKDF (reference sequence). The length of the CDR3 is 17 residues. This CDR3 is CATSRPQPGQAYNEQYF. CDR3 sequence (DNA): TGTGCCACCAGCAGACCCCAACCGGGACAGGCCTACAATGAGCAGTACTTC.

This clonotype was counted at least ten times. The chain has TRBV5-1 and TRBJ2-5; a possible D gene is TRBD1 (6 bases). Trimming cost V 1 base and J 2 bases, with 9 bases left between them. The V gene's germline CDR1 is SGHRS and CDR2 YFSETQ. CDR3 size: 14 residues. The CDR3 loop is CASSLMQGQETQYF. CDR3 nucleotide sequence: TGCGCCAGCAGCTTGATGCAGGGGCAAGAGACCCAGTACTTC.

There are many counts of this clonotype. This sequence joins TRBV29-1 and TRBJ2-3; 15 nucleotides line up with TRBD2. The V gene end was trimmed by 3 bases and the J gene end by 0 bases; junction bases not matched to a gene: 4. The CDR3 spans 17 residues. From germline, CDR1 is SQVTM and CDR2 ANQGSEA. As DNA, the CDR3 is TGCAGCGTTGAGGGGGGACTAGCGGGAGGAAGCACAGATACGCAGTATTTT. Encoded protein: CSVEGGLAGGSTDTQYF.

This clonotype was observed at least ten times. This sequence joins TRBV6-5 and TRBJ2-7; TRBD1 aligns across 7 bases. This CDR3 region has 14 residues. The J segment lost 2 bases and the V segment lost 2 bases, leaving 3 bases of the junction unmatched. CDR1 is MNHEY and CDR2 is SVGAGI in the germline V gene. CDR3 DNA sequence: TGTGCCAGCAGTTACCACAGGGGAACCTACGAGCAGTACTTC. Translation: CASSYHRGTYEQYF.

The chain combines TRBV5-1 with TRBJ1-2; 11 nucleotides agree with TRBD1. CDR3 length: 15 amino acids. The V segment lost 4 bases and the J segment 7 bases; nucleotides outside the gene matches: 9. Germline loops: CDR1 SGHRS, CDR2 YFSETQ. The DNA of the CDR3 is TGCGCCAGCAGCGACTTCGGACAGGGGGCAACTGGCTACACCTTC. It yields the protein CASSDFGQGATGYTF.

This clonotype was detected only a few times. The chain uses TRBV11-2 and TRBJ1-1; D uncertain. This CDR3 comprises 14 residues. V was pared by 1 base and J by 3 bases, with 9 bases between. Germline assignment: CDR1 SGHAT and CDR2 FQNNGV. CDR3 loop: CASSLVAVYTEAFF. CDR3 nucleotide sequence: TGTGCCAGCAGCTTAGTTGCGGTATACACTGAAGCTTTCTTT.